This T cell receptor (beta chain) is drawn from a study of cytomegalovirus exposure and HLA in healthy donors. Study-wide results and limits: A later analysis reported that several of the most significant clusters appeared to be linked to common viral pathogens, among them Epstein-Barr virus. TCR beta sequences numbering roughly 18,000 were associated with HLA alleles at 0.05 false discovery rate in a later analysis. Reports state that TCR beta sequences accurately predicted most subjects' HLA-A and HLA-B alleles.

13 Jbeta primers and 60 Vbeta primers were used for the PCR. The repertoire was sequenced with immunoSEQ multiplex PCR; TCRdb's copy has only in-frame clones and lacks some. The sample gives about 62,000 clones, around 78% of which show up once; approximately 9.7% is in the top ten. Points on this clone: Its antigen is currently unknown.

Germline V CDR1 and CDR2: MNHEY, SVGAGI. Trimming removed 5 bases at V and 3 bases at J, with 13 bases between. The CDR3 has 14 residues. This TCR came from a man aged 40-50 years in good health and CMV-seronegative. V usage is TRBV6-5 and J usage is TRBJ1-1; D call uncertain. Sequenced material: PBMCs. The CDR3 nucleotides are TGTGCCAGCAGTCTAACGGTCCTTGACACTGAAGCTTTCTTT. Protein product: CASSLTVLDTEAFF.